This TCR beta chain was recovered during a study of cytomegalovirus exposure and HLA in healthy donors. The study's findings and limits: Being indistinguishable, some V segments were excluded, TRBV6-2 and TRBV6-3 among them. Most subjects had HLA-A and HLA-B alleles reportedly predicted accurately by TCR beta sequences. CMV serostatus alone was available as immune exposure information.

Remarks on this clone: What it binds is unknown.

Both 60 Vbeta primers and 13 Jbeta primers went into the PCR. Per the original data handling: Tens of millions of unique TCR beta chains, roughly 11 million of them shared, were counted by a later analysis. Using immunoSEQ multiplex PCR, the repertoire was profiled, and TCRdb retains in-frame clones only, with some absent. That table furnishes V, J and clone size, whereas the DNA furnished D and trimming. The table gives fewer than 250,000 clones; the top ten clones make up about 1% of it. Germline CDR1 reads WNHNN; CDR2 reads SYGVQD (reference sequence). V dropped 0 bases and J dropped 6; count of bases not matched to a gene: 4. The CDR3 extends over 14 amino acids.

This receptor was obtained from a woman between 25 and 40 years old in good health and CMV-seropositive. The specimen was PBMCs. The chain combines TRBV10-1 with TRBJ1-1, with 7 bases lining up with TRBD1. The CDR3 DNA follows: TGCGCCAGCAGTGAGTCAGGGGGCCGGGCTGAAGCTTTCTTT. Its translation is CASSESGGRAEAFF.